Listed below are T cell receptor beta chains from one sample, sequenced in a study of blood T cell repertoires in COVID-19. Profiled with immunoSEQ multiplex PCR; TCRdb holds only in-frame clones, not every one. The sample has around 160,000 clones, under 95% seen once. What was sequenced was peripheral blood. The source of these receptors is a man between 60 and 75 years old with active or convalescent COVID-19. Each CDR3 is given with its conserved first and last residue. The D gene is left open where the match is weak. Only some rows state a clone size, as once, few, many or a class for expanded clones.

clone size	V gene	D gene	J gene	CDR3 DNA	CDR3 protein
.	TRBV2	TRBD1	TRBJ2-2	TGTGCCAGCAGTGTTACAGGGGCAAAGGCCGGGGAGCTGTTTTTT	CASSVTGAKAGELFF
.	TRBV18	.	TRBJ1-2	TGTGCCAGCTCACCACTGGGGGGGAGTAATGGCTACACCTTC	CASSPLGGSNGYTF
once	TRBV2	TRBD1	TRBJ2-7	TGTGCCAGCAGTGGGGACAGGGGGCGCGAGCAGTACTTC	CASSGDRGREQYF
.	TRBV18	TRBD1	TRBJ1-1	TGTGCCAGCTCACCAGGACAGGGCTACACTGAAGCTTTCTTT	CASSPGQGYTEAFF
few	TRBV30	.	TRBJ1-2	TGTGCCTGGACCCGAGGGTACCCCCGGGGCTACACCTTC	CAWTRGYPRGYTF
.	TRBV6-5	TRBD2	TRBJ2-1	TGTGCCAGCAGTTACCCGGGGACTAGCGGGAATGAGCAGTTCTTC	CASSYPGTSGNEQFF
.	TRBV6-1	TRBD2	TRBJ2-1	TGTGCCAGCAGTGAGATAGCGGGAGGCTCCTACAATGAGCAGTTCTTC	CASSEIAGGSYNEQFF
.	TRBV10-2	TRBD1	TRBJ1-3	TGCGCCAGCAGTACGACAGGGGGAATGGGCTCTGGAAACACCATATATTTT	CASSTTGGMGSGNTIYF
.	TRBV6-2/TRBV6-3	TRBD1	TRBJ2-7	TGTGCCAGCAGCACAGGTATCGGGACAGGGACCTACGAGCAGTACTTC	CASSTGIGTGTYEQYF
.	TRBV27	TRBD1	TRBJ1-6	TGTGCCAGCGGAGACCGGGACAGCTCCTATAATTCACCCCTCCACTTT	CASGDRDSSYNSPLHF
few	TRBV2	TRBD1	TRBJ2-2	TGTGCCAGCAGTGGACCGGGACAGACCACCGGGGAGCTGTTTTTT	CASSGPGQTTGELFF
.	TRBV19	TRBD1	TRBJ1-2	TGTGCCAGTAGTATGCCCGGGACAGCCATCTATGGCTACACCTTC	CASSMPGTAIYGYTF
.	TRBV6-1	.	TRBJ2-2	TGTGCCAGCAGTGATGTGAGGGCCGGGGAGCTGTTTTTT	CASSDVRAGELFF
.	TRBV5-1	.	TRBJ2-7	TGCGCCAGCAACAACCACTACGAGCAGTACTTC	CASNNHYEQYF
.	TRBV14	.	TRBJ2-2	TGTGCCAGCAGCCAGGCCCGGACAGCGAACACCGGGGAGCTGTTTTTT	CASSQARTANTGELFF
.	TRBV5-1	.	TRBJ2-2	TGCGCCAGCGGAACCGGGACACCGAACACCGGGGAGCTGTTTTTT	CASGTGTPNTGELFF
once	TRBV5-4	TRBD2	TRBJ2-1	TGTGCCAGCAGCATAGCGGGAGGGCGAAATGAGCAGTTCTTC	CASSIAGGRNEQFF
.	TRBV29-1	.	TRBJ2-7	TGCAGCGTGGGGGACTCCCCGGGGGAGCAGTACTTC	CSVGDSPGEQYF
.	TRBV2	.	TRBJ1-2	TGTGCCAGCGGGAGGCAAGGTAATGGCTACACCTTC	CASGRQGNGYTF
.	TRBV10-3	TRBD1	TRBJ1-5	TGTGCCATCAACGACAGGGGGAGGGATCAGCCCCAGCATTTT	CAINDRGRDQPQHF
.	TRBV2	TRBD2	TRBJ2-1	TGTGCCAGCCTCTCGGGGGGGGACGGCAATGAGCAGTTCTTC	CASLSGGDGNEQFF
once	TRBV10-3	TRBD2	TRBJ2-3	TGTGCCATACTAGCGGGGGGGGTGACGGATACGCAGTATTTT	CAILAGGVTDTQYF
.	TRBV5-1	.	TRBJ1-2	TGCGCCAGCAGCTTAACAGGCGATGCCTATGGCTACACCTTC	CASSLTGDAYGYTF
.	TRBV19	.	TRBJ1-2	TGTGCCAGTAGTATAGAAGGCGAGCCGGGTGGCTACACCTTC	CASSIEGEPGGYTF
few	TRBV10-3	.	TRBJ2-7	TGTGCCGCTGGACAAGCCTACGAGCAGTACTTC	CAAGQAYEQYF
.	TRBV19	.	TRBJ1-1	TGTGCCAGTAGTCGCAGACAGCGCCTGAACACTGAAGCTTTCTTT	CASSRRQRLNTEAFF
few	TRBV6-7	.	TRBJ1-5	TGTGCCGGTAAGGAATGGGGGGGTGGCAATCAGCCCCAGCATTTT	CAGKEWGGGNQPQHF
.	TRBV10-3	.	TRBJ1-5	TGTGCCATCAGTGCAGGGTTCAATCAGCCCCAGCATTTT	CAISAGFNQPQHF
.	TRBV14	.	TRBJ2-7	TGTGCCAGCAGCCACAGGGCTGGGGCGAACTACGAGCAGTACTTC	CASSHRAGANYEQYF
.	TRBV10-2	.	TRBJ2-2	TGCGCCAGCATCGGGGTCACCGGGGAGCTGTTTTTT	CASIGVTGELFF
.	TRBV25-1	.	TRBJ2-7	TGTGCCAGCAGTGAATGGGCAGCCTCCTACGAGCAGTACTTC	CASSEWAASYEQYF
.	TRBV19	TRBD2	TRBJ2-1	TGTGCCAGTAGTATAGGGAGCAGCGGGGGGGCCTATGAGCAGTTCTTC	CASSIGSSGGAYEQFF
.	TRBV29-1	.	TRBJ1-1	TGCAGCGTTGATCGACTAGGGTACACTGAAGCTTTCTTT	CSVDRLGYTEAFF
.	TRBV5-1	.	TRBJ2-1	TGCGCCAGCAGCTTGTCTAATGAGCAGTTCTTC	CASSLSNEQFF
.	TRBV15	TRBD2	TRBJ2-1	TGTGCCACCAGCAGTGAACTAGCGGGAGTCATCGAGCAGTTCTTC	CATSSELAGVIEQFF
.	TRBV3-1/TRBV3-2	TRBD2	TRBJ2-7	TGTGCCAGCAGCCAAGCAATACTAGCGGGGTCGCTCTCCTACGAGCAGTACTTC	CASSQAILAGSLSYEQYF
.	TRBV7-9	TRBD1	TRBJ1-3	TGTGCCAGCAGCCAGACAGGGATGCCCTATTCTGGAAACACCATATATTTT	CASSQTGMPYSGNTIYF
.	TRBV5-4	.	TRBJ2-3	TGTGCCAGCAGCTTGGAGTCAGGGGCAGGGTGGGATACGCAGTATTTT	CASSLESGAGWDTQYF
once	TRBV10-3	TRBD2	TRBJ2-5	TGTGCCATCAGTGAGTCGACTAGCGGGTACCAAGAGACCCAGTACTTC	CAISESTSGYQETQYF
.	TRBV20-1	.	TRBJ2-7	TGCAGTGCTAGTGCCCAATTCTACGAGCAGTACTTC	CSASAQFYEQYF
.	TRBV5-1	TRBD2	TRBJ2-3	TGCGCCAGCAGCTTAGCGGGAGACAACACAGATACGCAGTATTTT	CASSLAGDNTDTQYF
.	TRBV14	TRBD2	TRBJ2-1	TGTGCCAGTAACCCCGGGACTAGCAATGAGCAGTTCTTC	CASNPGTSNEQFF
.	TRBV5-1	TRBD1	TRBJ2-1	TGCGCCAGCAGCTTAATGACAGGGACCTACAATGAGCAGTTCTTC	CASSLMTGTYNEQFF
few	TRBV30	TRBD1	TRBJ1-5	TGTGCCTGGAGCGGGACAGGGGACCAGCCCCAGCATTTT	CAWSGTGDQPQHF
.	TRBV5-1	TRBD2	TRBJ2-3	TGCGCCAGCAGCTCCCTTAGCGGGCCTAGCACAGATACGCAGTATTTT	CASSSLSGPSTDTQYF
.	TRBV3-1/TRBV3-2	.	TRBJ2-7	TGTGCCAGCAGCCCCACGGGCGGCGGGTCGACCTTAAGCTACGAGCAGTACTTC	CASSPTGGGSTLSYEQYF
.	TRBV11-2	.	TRBJ1-4	TGTGCCAGCAGCGCCTGGGCCCGGGGGACAACTAATGAAAAACTGTTTTTT	CASSAWARGTTNEKLFF
once	TRBV10-3	TRBD1	TRBJ1-1	TGTGCCATCAGTGACGTGGGACAGGGGGCGTCCGAAGCTTTCTTT	CAISDVGQGASEAFF
once	TRBV18	TRBD1	TRBJ1-6	TGTGCCTCTTCGGGACAGGGGGACAATTCACCCCTCCACTTT	CASSGQGDNSPLHF